This TCR beta chain is drawn from a study of T cells after yellow fever vaccination. Study observations and caveats: Within FACS-sorted repertoires, abundant clonotypes contaminating from the bulk population could be present.

This clonotype came up many times. Its antigen is still unknown. The CDR3 is 13 amino acids. CDR1 is LGHNT and CDR2 is FRNRAP in the germline V gene. Trimming shortened V by 3 bases and J by 4 bases, and 7 bases separated the two germline ends. 5'RACE template switching generated TCR cDNA, adding a universal primer site and UMIs. Each CDR3 protein gets one entry after TCRdb re-called the 5' RACE reads with MiXCR. The table has about 340,000 distinct CDR3 sequences, 3% to 4.5% seen once. Material: PBMCs, obtained 5 days after the yellow fever booster vaccination. The chain links TRBV12-5 to TRBJ2-1; D remains unclear. The sequence was collected from a man aged 18-30 years who received the YFV17D yellow fever vaccine. CDR3 amino acids: CASGFSVYNEQFF. CDR3 coding DNA: TGTGCTAGTGGTTTTTCGGTTTACAATGAGCAGTTCTTC.